This T cell receptor beta chain was identified during a study of cytomegalovirus exposure and HLA in healthy donors. Amplification used 60 Vbeta primers and 13 Jbeta primers. Method: immunoSEQ multiplex PCR; TCRdb's copy keeps in-frame clones and lacks some. The sample data list under 130,000 clones. The sequenced sample was PBMCs. This TCR was sampled from a man aged 40-49 years in good health and CMV-seronegative.

CDR3 protein: CASSLDPGGLGGELFF. As DNA, the CDR3 is TGTGCCAGCAGCTTAGATCCAGGGGGCTTGGGCGGGGAGCTGTTTTTT. The chain combines TRBV7-6 with TRBJ2-2, with 8 bases that match TRBD1. This CDR3 has 16 amino acids. The J segment lost 7 bases and the V segment lost 1 base, leaving 8 bases of the junction unmatched. Germline V gene data show CDR1 as SGHVS and CDR2 as FNYEAQ.